The source of this T cell receptor beta chain is a study of blood T cell repertoires in COVID-19. Study background: Acute-phase and convalescent COVID-19 samples originated in the United States, Italy and Spain.

This CDR3 has 15 residues. V was clipped by 6 bases and J by 1 base, with 12 bases between them. Germline V gene data show CDR1 as ENHRY and CDR2 as SYGVKD. The protocol was immunoSEQ multiplex PCR, while the TCRdb copy is restricted to in-frame clones and leaves out a portion. The sample holds some 150,000 clones, around 87% seen once. The gene calls are TRBV10-3 and TRBJ2-2; D possibly corresponds to TRBD1 (5 bases). The sequence was collected from a man aged 50 or older who had recovered from COVID-19. Material: peripheral blood. The CDR3 region has the DNA TGTGCCATCAGGCCAGGGTCGGGGAACACCGGGGAGCTGTTTTTT. Translation gives CAIRPGSGNTGELFF.